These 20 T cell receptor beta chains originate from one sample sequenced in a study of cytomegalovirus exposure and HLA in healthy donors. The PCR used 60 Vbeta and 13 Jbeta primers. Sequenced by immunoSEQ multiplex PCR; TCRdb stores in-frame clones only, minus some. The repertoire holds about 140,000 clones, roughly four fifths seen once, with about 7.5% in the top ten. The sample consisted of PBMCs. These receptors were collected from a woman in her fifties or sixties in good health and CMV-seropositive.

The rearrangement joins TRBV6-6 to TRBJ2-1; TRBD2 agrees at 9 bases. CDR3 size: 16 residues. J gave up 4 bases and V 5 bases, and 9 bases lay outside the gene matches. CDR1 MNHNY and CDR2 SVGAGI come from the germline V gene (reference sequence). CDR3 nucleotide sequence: TGTGCCAGCAGTCACCCGGCTAGCGGGGCGTACAATGAGCAGTTCTTC. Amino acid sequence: CASSHPASGAYNEQFF.

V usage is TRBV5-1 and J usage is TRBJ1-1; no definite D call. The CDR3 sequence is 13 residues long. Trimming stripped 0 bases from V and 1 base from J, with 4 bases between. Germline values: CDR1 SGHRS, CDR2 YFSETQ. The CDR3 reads CASSLAGNTEAFF. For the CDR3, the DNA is TGCGCCAGCAGCTTGGCCGGGAACACTGAAGCTTTCTTT.

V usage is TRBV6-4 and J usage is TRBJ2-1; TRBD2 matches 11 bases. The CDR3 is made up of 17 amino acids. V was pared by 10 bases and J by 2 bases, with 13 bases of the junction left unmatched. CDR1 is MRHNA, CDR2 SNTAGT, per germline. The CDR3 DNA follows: TGTGCCACCCCGACTAGCGGGGCCCCGTTAGCCTACAATGAGCAGTTCTTC. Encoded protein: CATPTSGAPLAYNEQFF.

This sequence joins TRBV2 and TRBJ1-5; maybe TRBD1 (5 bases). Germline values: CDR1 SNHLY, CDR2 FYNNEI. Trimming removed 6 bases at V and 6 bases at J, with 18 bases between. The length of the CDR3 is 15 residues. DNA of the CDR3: TGTGCCAGCAGAGAAATAACGGGGGGATTTCAGCCCCAGCATTTT. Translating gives CASREITGGFQPQHF.

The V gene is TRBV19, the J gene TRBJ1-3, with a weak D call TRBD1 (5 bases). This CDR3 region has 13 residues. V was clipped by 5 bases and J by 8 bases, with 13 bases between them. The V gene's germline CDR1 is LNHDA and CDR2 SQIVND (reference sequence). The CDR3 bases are TGTGCCAGTAGTTCAGGGAATATGGACACCATATATTTT. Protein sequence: CASSSGNMDTIYF.

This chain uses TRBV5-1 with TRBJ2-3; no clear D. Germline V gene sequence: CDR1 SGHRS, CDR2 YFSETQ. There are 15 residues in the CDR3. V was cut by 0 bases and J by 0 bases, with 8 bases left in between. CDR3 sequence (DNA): TGCGCCAGCAGCTTGGTGGCTCACAGCACAGATACGCAGTATTTT. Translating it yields CASSLVAHSTDTQYF.

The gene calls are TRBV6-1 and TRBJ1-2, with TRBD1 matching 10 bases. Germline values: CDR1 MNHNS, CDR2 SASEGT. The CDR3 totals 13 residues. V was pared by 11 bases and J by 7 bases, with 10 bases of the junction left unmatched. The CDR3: CASADRDRGGYTF. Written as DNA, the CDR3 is TGTGCCTCCGCGGATCGGGACAGGGGTGGCTACACCTTC.

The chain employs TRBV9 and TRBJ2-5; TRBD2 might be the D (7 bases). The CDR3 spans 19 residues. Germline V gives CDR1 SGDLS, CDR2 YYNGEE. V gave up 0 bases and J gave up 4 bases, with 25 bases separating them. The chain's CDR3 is CASSVGGWGGRVAGETQYF. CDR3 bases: TGTGCCAGCAGCGTAGGCGGATGGGGGGGCCGGGTAGCGGGAGAGACCCAGTACTTC.

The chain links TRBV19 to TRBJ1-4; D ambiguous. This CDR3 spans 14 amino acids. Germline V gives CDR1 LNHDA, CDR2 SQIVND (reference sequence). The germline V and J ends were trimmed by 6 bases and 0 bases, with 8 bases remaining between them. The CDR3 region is CASSSHATNEKLFF. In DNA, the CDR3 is TGTGCCAGTAGCTCACATGCAACTAATGAAAAACTGTTTTTT.

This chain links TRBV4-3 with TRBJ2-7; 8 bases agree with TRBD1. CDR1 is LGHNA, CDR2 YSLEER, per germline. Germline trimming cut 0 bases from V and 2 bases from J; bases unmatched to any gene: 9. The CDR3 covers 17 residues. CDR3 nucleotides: TGCGCCAGCAGCCAAGAGCTCGGGCAGGGGGCCCCCTACGAGCAGTACTTC. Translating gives CASSQELGQGAPYEQYF.

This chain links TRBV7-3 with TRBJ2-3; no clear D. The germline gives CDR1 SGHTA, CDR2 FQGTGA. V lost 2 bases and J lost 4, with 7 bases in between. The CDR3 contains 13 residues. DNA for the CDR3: TGTGCCAGCAGCTTATTCCGAGCAGATACGCAGTATTTT. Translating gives CASSLFRADTQYF.

The chain's CDR3 is CASSPGAAGGWGDTQYF. The CDR3 bases are TGTGCCAGCAGCCCTGGCGCCGCAGGGGGCTGGGGAGATACGCAGTATTTT. V gene TRBV7-9 combines with J gene TRBJ2-3, with 8 nucleotides matching TRBD1. Germline values: CDR1 SEHNR, CDR2 FQNEAQ (reference sequence). V was pared by 5 bases and J by 5 bases, with 15 bases of the junction left unmatched. The CDR3 sequence is 17 residues long.

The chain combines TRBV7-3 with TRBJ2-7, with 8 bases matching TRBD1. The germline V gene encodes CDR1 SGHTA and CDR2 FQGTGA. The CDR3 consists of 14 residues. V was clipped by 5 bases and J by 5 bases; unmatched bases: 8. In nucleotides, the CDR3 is TGTGCCAGCAGCCCCGGGACAGGTGCACACGAGCAGTACTTC. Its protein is CASSPGTGAHEQYF.

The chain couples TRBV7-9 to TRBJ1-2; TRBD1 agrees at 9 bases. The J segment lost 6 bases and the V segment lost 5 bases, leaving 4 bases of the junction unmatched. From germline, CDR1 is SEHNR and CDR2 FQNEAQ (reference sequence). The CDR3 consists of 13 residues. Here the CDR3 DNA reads TGTGCCAGCAGCCCACAGGGGGCTAATGGCTACACCTTC. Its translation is CASSPQGANGYTF. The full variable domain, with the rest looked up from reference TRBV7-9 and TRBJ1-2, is DTGVSQNPRHKITKRGQNVTFRCDPISEHNRLYWYRQTLGQGPEFLTYFQNEAQLEKSRLLSDRFSAERPKGSFSTLEIQRTEQGDSAMYLCASSPQGANGYTFGSGTRLTVV.

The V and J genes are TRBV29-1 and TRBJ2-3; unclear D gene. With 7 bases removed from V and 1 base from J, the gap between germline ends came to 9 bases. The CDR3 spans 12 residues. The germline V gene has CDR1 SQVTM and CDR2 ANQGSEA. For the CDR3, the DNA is TGCAGCGCAACGGTGGGCACAGATACGCAGTATTTT. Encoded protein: CSATVGTDTQYF.

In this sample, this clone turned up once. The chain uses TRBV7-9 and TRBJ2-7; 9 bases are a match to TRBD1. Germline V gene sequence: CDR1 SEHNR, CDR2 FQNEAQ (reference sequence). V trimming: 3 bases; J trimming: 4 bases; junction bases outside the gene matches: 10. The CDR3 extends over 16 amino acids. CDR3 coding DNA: TGTGCCAGCAGCTTCGCGAGGGACAGGGAGAGATACGAGCAGTACTTC. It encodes CASSFARDRERYEQYF.

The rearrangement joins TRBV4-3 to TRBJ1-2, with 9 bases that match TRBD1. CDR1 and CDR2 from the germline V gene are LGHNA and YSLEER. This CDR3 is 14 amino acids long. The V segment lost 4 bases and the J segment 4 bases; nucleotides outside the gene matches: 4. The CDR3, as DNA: TGCGCCAGCAGCCGAGGGACAGGGATCTATGGCTACACCTTC. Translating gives CASSRGTGIYGYTF.

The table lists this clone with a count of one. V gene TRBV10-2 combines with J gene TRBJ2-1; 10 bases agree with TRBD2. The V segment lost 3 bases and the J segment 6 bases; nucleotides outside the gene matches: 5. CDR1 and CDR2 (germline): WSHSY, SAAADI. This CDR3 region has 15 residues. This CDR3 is CASSDLAGVANEQFF. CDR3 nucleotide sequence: TGCGCCAGCAGTGATCTAGCGGGAGTGGCCAATGAGCAGTTCTTC.

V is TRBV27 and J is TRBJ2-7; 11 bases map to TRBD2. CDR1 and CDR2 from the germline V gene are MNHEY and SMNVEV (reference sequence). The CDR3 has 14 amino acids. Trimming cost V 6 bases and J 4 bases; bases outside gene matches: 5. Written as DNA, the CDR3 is TGTGCCAGCAGCTCACTAGCGGGAGCTTACGAGCAGTACTTC. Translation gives CASSSLAGAYEQYF.

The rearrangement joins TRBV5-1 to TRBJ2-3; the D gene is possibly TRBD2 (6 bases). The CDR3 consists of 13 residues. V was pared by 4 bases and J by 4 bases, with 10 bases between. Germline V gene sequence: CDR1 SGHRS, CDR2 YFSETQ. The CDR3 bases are TGCGCCAGCAGCGCGGAGGGGTCAGATACGCAGTATTTT. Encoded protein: CASSAEGSDTQYF.